The 23 T cell receptor beta chains below were found in one sample sequenced in a study of radiotherapy plus CTLA-4 blockade in lung cancer (dated by TCRdb to between 2017 and 2018). Library method: the immunoSEQ multiplex PCR assay. Imported from immuneACCESS, the table was reduced by TCRdb to in-frame sequences with V and J called. These copies leave out some clones; in studies compared against another copy, an unresolved V gene accounts for under half, and the cause of the remainder is not known. Within this sample are 53,000 or so clones, with 70% to 90% of them counted one time only. The ten biggest clones cover about a sixth of the sample. The sequencing here drew on peripheral blood, taken from a patient treated with radiotherapy plus ipilimumab. These receptors were collected from a human donor with non-small cell lung cancer that progressed on radiotherapy plus ipilimumab. Some clones in this sample may be carry-over from other donors' samples.

This chain joins TRBV29-1 and TRBJ2-3; D might be TRBD2 (6 bases). CDR1 is SQVTM, CDR2 ANQGSEA, per germline. The CDR3 is made up of 15 amino acids. V lost 5 bases and J lost 0, with 15 bases in between. The CDR3, as DNA: TGCAGCGTTCGCCTCCTAGCGACTAGCACAGATACGCAGTATTTT. It codes for CSVRLLATSTDTQYF.

This clone was observed once. V is TRBV2 and J is TRBJ2-5; D remains unclear. The ends were cut back, 8 bases at V and 5 bases at J, with 12 bases in the middle. The length of the CDR3 is 12 residues. Germline lookup yields CDR1 SNHLY and CDR2 FYNNEI. The CDR3 coding sequence is TGTGCCAGCGCGCAAATGGTGGAGACCCAGTACTTC. Protein: CASAQMVETQYF.

Of note for this clone: The DNA is left out, because the CDR3 cannot be placed on it with certainty; the CDR3 is given as TCRdb lists it. This CDR3 reads CASSSSTGGFQPQHF. The chain employs TRBV28 and TRBJ1-5; TRBD1 reflects the table's D call only, with no check against the DNA. Ends included, the CDR3 has 15 residues. Germline CDR1 MDHEN, CDR2 SYDVKM.

This chain links TRBV7-3 with TRBJ2-1; 9 bases are shared with TRBD2. The CDR3 contains 16 residues. Germline CDR1 SGHTA, CDR2 FQGTGA. With V trimmed by 0 bases and J by 2 bases, 2 bases remained unmatched. The CDR3 sequence: CASSLTSGGTYNEQFF. Here the CDR3 DNA reads TGTGCCAGCAGCTTAACTAGCGGGGGAACCTACAATGAGCAGTTCTTC.

V gene TRBV6-4 combines with J gene TRBJ2-3; D remains unclear. The CDR3 consists of 11 residues. The ends were cut back, 8 bases at V and 6 bases at J, with 9 bases in the middle. In germline, CDR1 is MRHNA, CDR2 SNTAGT. The DNA for the CDR3 is TGTGCCAGCGGTTCGAGGGATACGCAGTATTTT. Residues: CASGSRDTQYF.

A few counts support this clone. The V gene is TRBV6-1, the J gene TRBJ2-1; 9 bases map to TRBD2. J lost 1 base, V lost 2 bases, and 0 bases had no gene match. The V gene's germline CDR1 is MNHNS and CDR2 SASEGT. CDR3 length equals 15 residues. The CDR3 region is CASSETSGSYNEQFF. The DNA of the CDR3 is TGTGCCAGCAGTGAAACTAGCGGGTCCTACAATGAGCAGTTCTTC.

The V call is TRBV7-2, the J call TRBJ1-2; D is perhaps TRBD1 (6 bases). V was clipped by 5 bases and J by 5 bases, with 15 bases between them. This CDR3 spans 14 amino acids. Germline V gene data show CDR1 as SGHTA and CDR2 as FQGNSA. The CDR3 region has the DNA TGTGCCAGCAGCCCTAACAGGGTCCAGTATGGCTACACCTTC. The encoded protein is CASSPNRVQYGYTF.

This chain uses TRBV10-2 with TRBJ1-3; D remains ambiguous. From germline, CDR1 is WSHSY and CDR2 SAAADI. The CDR3 length is 13 residues. Trimming removed 10 bases at V and 0 bases at J, with 10 bases between. The CDR3 region is CAILTGSGNTIYF. In nucleotides, the CDR3 is TGCGCCATCCTTACCGGCTCTGGAAACACCATATATTTT.

The chain has TRBV5-4 and TRBJ2-7, with 8 bases matching TRBD1. Unmatched junction bases numbered 5, after V lost 0 bases and J lost 3 bases. Germline-derived CDR1 and CDR2 are SGHNT and YYREEE (reference sequence). This CDR3 contains 15 residues. Here the CDR3 reads CASSLGTDRGYEQYF. CDR3 nucleotides: TGTGCCAGCAGCTTGGGAACTGACAGGGGCTACGAGCAGTACTTC.

The V gene is TRBV7-2, the J gene TRBJ2-7; 7 nucleotides line up with TRBD1. CDR1 SGHTA and CDR2 FQGNSA come from the germline V gene. The CDR3 covers 14 residues. J lost 3 bases, V lost 3 bases, and 5 bases had no gene match. The CDR3 is CASSFPGQNYEQYF. The CDR3 DNA is TGTGCCAGCAGCTTCCCGGGACAGAACTACGAGCAGTACTTC. Full variable domain (remainder filled in from reference TRBV7-2 and TRBJ2-7): GAGVSQSPSNKVTEKGKDVELRCDPISGHTALYWYRQSLGQGLEFLIYFQGNSAPDKSGLPSDRFSAERTGGSVSTLTIQRTQQEDSAVYLCASSFPGQNYEQYFGPGTRLTVT.

The gene calls are TRBV11-1 and TRBJ1-1, with TRBD1 matching over 9 bases. Germline CDR1 reads SGHAT; CDR2 reads FQDESV (reference sequence). J lost 5 bases, V lost 1 base, and 5 bases had no gene match. The CDR3 spans 15 residues. The CDR3 DNA sequence: TGTGCCAGCAGCTTAGGGGACAGGGCGTGGACTGAAGCTTTCTTT. Its translation is CASSLGDRAWTEAFF.

The chain couples TRBV10-3 to TRBJ1-2, with a tentative D call TRBD1 (5 bases). The CDR3 totals 13 residues. Germline V gene sequence: CDR1 ENHRY, CDR2 SYGVKD. Trimming took off 7 bases at V and 3 bases at J, with 12 bases between the two ends. CDR3 loop: CAINAQGDYGYTF. The CDR3, as DNA: TGTGCCATCAACGCCCAGGGTGACTATGGCTACACCTTC.

J is TRBJ2-5 and V is TRBV27, with D tentatively TRBD1 (6 bases). Trimming cost V 5 bases and J 4 bases, with 17 bases left between them. Germline V CDR1 and CDR2: MNHEY, SMNVEV (reference sequence). The CDR3 extends over 15 amino acids. CDR3 DNA: TGTGCCAGCAGTCGGTTACAGGGAGATAGAGAGACCCAGTACTTC. It encodes CASSRLQGDRETQYF.

The chain combines TRBV28 with TRBJ2-7; TRBD1 aligns across 10 bases. Germline V gene sequence: CDR1 MDHEN, CDR2 SYDVKM. V was clipped by 7 bases and J by 3 bases; unmatched bases: 6. The CDR3 totals 14 residues. The CDR3 DNA reads TGTGCCAGCACCCCCGGGACAGGGGACTACGAGCAGTACTTC. Translating gives CASTPGTGDYEQYF.

V is TRBV2 and J is TRBJ2-7; D call uncertain. Germline V gene lookup returns CDR1 SNHLY and CDR2 FYNNEI. Trimming removed 4 bases at V and 4 bases at J, with 2 bases between. CDR3 length: 10 amino acids. The DNA of the CDR3 is TGTGCCAGCAGTGCTTACGAGCAGTACTTC. Translation gives CASSAYEQYF.

The chain couples TRBV5-5 to TRBJ2-2, with D tentatively TRBD1 (6 bases). The germline V gene encodes CDR1 SGHKS and CDR2 YYEKEE (reference sequence). CDR3 size: 14 residues. Trimming left V 3 bases short and J 6 bases short, with 12 bases between. The CDR3 spells CASSSLQGAGELFF. DNA of the CDR3: TGTGCCAGCAGCTCACTACAGGGAGCCGGGGAGCTGTTTTTT.

This chain uses TRBV2 with TRBJ2-6; D is undetermined. The CDR3 loop spans 14 amino acids. CDR1 is SNHLY and CDR2 is FYNNEI in the germline V gene. The V and J ends lost 4 bases and 2 bases respectively, with 6 bases between them. CDR3 region: CASSATAGANVLTF. The CDR3 DNA is TGTGCCAGCAGTGCCACAGCTGGGGCCAACGTCCTGACTTTC.

The table lists this clone with a few counts. The chain's CDR3 is CASSYSVETQYF. The CDR3 region has the DNA TGTGCCAGCAGTTATAGTGTGGAGACCCAGTACTTC. The chain recombines TRBV6-6 with TRBJ2-5; no firm D call. Germline CDR1 is MNHNY and CDR2 is SVGAGI (reference sequence). Trimming removed 3 bases at V and 5 bases at J, with 7 bases between. The CDR3 length is 12 residues.

V is TRBV19 and J is TRBJ2-1, with 8 bases lining up with TRBD1. The CDR3 loop spans 16 amino acids. The V gene end was trimmed by 4 bases and the J gene end by 0 bases; junction bases not matched to a gene: 5. CDR1 is LNHDA and CDR2 is SQIVND in the germline V gene (reference sequence). In nucleotides, the CDR3 is TGTGCCAGTAGTAGGACAGGGCGGAGCTCCTACAATGAGCAGTTCTTC. It translates to CASSRTGRSSYNEQFF.

This chain links TRBV5-1 with TRBJ1-2; D unclear. Germline assignment: CDR1 SGHRS and CDR2 YFSETQ. The V end was cut by 0 bases, the J end by 8 bases, with 11 bases between. The CDR3 totals 13 residues. The CDR3 here is CASSLESGIGYTF. Here the CDR3 DNA reads TGCGCCAGCAGCTTGGAGTCCGGGATCGGCTACACCTTC. Full variable domain (missing parts from reference TRBV5-1 and TRBJ1-2): KAGVTQTPRYLIKTRGQQVTLSCSPISGHRSVSWYQQTPGQGLQFLFEYFSETQRNKGNFPGRFSGRQFSNSRSEMNVSTLELGDSALYLCASSLESGIGYTFGSGTRLTVV.

The chain carries TRBV5-1 and TRBJ2-3; weak D call: TRBD2 (5 bases). This CDR3 is built from 14 residues. With 1 base removed from V and 0 bases from J, the gap between germline ends came to 6 bases. CDR1 and CDR2 from the germline V gene are SGHRS and YFSETQ. The CDR3 region has the DNA TGCGCCAGCAGCTTGCCGGGGAGCACAGATACGCAGTATTTT. Its translation: CASSLPGSTDTQYF.

The V call is TRBV5-4, the J call TRBJ1-1, with 8 nucleotides matching TRBD1. V was pared by 2 bases and J by 3 bases, with 6 bases of the junction left unmatched. The CDR3 is made up of 15 amino acids. Per the germline V gene, CDR1 is SGHNT and CDR2 is YYREEE (reference sequence). CDR3 nucleotides: TGTGCCAGCAGCTTTGACAGGGGATTTGACACTGAAGCTTTCTTT. This gives the protein CASSFDRGFDTEAFF.

The chain combines TRBV9 with TRBJ2-3; a weak D match, TRBD2 (6 bases). V lost 4 bases and J 0 bases, leaving 18 bases between the germline ends. Germline CDR1 and CDR2: SGDLS and YYNGEE. The CDR3 totals 17 residues. Here the CDR3 DNA reads TGTGCCAGCAGCTTCCGGGGAGGCGGGACTAGCACAGATACGCAGTATTTT. Its translation is CASSFRGGGTSTDTQYF.